This TCR beta chain was profiled in a study of cytomegalovirus exposure and HLA in healthy donors. The study's findings and limits: High specificity and sensitivity for cytomegalovirus status were reported for the classifier. Cytomegalovirus association was listed for around 180 TCR beta chains.

Remarks on this clone: Its antigen remains unknown.

V lost 7 bases and J lost 1, with 10 bases in between. Germline CDR1 and CDR2: MNHNS and SASEGT. The CDR3 extends over 13 amino acids. Libraries were prepared by immunoSEQ multiplex PCR; TCRdb keeps only in-frame clonotypes and omits some of them. The sample records approximately 180,000 clones, just under 90% being singletons. Sequences were obtained from PBMCs. This sequence was found in a woman aged 30 to 39 in good health and CMV-seronegative. This chain links TRBV6-1 with TRBJ2-5; D is ambiguous. This CDR3 reads CASTRQSQETQYF. CDR3 DNA sequence: TGTGCCAGCACCAGGCAGTCCCAAGAGACCCAGTACTTC.